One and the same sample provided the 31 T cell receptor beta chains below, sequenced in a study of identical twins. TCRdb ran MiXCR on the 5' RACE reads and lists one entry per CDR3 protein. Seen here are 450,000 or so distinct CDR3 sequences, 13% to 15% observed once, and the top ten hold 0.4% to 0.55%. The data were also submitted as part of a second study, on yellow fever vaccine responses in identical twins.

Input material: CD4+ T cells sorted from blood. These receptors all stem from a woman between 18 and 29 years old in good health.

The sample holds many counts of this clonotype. CDR3 nucleotides: TGTGCCAGCAGTTACTCGCGGGACAGGGTTCAGCCCCAGCATTTT. Protein: CASSYSRDRVQPQHF. V is TRBV6-5 and J is TRBJ1-5; 9 nucleotides align to TRBD1. The CDR3 sequence is 15 residues long. Germline CDR1 and CDR2: MNHEY and SVGAGI. Losses at the gene ends were 0 bases for V and 6 bases for J; bases not matched to a gene: 3.

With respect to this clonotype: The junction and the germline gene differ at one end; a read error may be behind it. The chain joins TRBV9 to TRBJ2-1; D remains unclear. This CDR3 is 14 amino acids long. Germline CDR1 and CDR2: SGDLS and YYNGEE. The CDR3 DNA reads TGTGCCAGCAGCGCCCGTGGCTCCTACAGTGAGCAGTTCTTC. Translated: CASSARGSYSEQFF.

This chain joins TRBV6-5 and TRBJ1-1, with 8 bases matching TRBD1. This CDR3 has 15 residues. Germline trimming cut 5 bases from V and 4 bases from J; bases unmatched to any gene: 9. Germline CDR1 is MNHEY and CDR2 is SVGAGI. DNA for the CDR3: TGTGCCAGCAGTCACATGGGACAGGTGGGCACTGAAGCTTTCTTT. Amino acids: CASSHMGQVGTEAFF.

Here the CDR3 DNA reads TGTGCCAGCAGCCAAGCGGGGGGAAGCAATGAGCAGTTCTTC. As protein: CASSQAGGSNEQFF. V gene TRBV3-1 combines with J gene TRBJ2-1, with 7 bases that match TRBD2. The V and J ends lost 1 base and 6 bases, in that order; junction bases with no gene match: 3. CDR1 is LGHDT and CDR2 is YNNKEL in the germline V gene (reference sequence). The CDR3 runs to 14 residues.

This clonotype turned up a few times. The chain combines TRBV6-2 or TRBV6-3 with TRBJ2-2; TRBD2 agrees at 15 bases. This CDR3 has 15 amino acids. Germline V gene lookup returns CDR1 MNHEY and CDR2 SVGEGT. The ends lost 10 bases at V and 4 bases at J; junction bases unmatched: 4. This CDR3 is CATAGLAGGTGELFF. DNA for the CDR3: TGTGCCACTGCGGGACTAGCGGGAGGCACCGGGGAGCTGTTTTTT.

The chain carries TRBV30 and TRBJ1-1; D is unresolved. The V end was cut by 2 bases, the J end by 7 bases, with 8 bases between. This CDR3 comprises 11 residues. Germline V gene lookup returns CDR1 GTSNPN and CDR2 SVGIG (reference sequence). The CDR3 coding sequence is TGTGCCTGGAGTATGCCAGGTGAAGCTTTCTTT. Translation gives CAWSMPGEAFF.

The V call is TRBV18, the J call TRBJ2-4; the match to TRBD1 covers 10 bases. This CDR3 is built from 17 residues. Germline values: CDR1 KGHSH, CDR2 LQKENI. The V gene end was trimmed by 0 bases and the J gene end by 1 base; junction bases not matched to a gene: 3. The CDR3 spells CASSPPGTGAAKNIQYF. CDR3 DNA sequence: TGTGCCAGCTCACCACCCGGGACAGGGGCCGCCAAAAACATTCAGTACTTC.

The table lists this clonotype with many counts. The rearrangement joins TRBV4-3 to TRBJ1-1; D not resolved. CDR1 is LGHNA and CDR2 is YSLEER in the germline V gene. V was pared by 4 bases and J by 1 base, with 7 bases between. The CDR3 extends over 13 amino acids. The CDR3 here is CASSRGRNTEAFF. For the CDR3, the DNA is TGCGCCAGCAGCCGAGGCAGGAACACTGAAGCTTTCTTT.

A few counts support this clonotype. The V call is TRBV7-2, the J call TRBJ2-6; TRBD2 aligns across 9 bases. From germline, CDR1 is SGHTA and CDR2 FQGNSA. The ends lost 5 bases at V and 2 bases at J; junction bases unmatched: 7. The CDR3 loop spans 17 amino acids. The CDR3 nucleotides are TGTGCCAGCAGCCCCATAGCGGGAGTCGCTGGGGCCAACGTCCTGACTTTC. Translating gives CASSPIAGVAGANVLTF.

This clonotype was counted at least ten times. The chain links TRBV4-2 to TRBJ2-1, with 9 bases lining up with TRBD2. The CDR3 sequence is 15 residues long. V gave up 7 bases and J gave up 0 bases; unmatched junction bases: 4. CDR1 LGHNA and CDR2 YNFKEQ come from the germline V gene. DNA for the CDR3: TGTGCCAGCAAGGCGGGGGGGAGCTCCTACAATGAGCAGTTCTTC. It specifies CASKAGGSSYNEQFF.

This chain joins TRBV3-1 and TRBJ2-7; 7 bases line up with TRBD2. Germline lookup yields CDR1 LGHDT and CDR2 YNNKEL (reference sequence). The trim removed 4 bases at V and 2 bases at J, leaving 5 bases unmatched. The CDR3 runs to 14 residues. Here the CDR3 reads CASSRIAGAYEQYF. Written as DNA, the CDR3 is TGTGCCAGCAGCCGGATAGCGGGCGCCTACGAGCAGTACTTC.

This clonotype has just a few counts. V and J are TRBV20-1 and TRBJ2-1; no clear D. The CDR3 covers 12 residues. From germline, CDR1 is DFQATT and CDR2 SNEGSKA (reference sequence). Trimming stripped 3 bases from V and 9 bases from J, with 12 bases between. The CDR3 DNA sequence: TGCAGTGCTAGCCGCCCTCCGGTTGAGCAGTTCTTC. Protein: CSASRPPVEQFF.

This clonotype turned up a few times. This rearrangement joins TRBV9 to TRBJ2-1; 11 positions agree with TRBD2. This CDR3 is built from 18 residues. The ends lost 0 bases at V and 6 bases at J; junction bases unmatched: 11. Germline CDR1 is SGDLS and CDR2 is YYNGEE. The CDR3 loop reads CASSVAGSGRAGPNEQFF. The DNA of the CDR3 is TGTGCCAGCAGCGTAGCGGGTAGCGGGAGGGCCGGGCCCAATGAGCAGTTCTTC.

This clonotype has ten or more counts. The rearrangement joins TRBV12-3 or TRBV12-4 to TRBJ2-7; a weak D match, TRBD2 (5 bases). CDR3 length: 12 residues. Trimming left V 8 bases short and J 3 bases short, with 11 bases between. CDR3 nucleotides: TGTGCCAGCTCCACGGGGTTCTACGAGCAGTACTTC. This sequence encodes CASSTGFYEQYF.

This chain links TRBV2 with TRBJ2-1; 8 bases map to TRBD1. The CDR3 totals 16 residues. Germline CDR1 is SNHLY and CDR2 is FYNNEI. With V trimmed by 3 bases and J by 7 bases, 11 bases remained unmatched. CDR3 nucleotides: TGTGCCAGCAGTGAGGTGTCAGGGGGCCTTAGGAATGAGCAGTTCTTC. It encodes CASSEVSGGLRNEQFF. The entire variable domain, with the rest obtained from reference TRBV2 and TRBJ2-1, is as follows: EPEVTQTPSHQVTQMGQEVILRCVPISNHLYFYWYRQILGQKVEFLVSFYNNEISEKSEIFDDQFSVERPDGSNFTLKIRSTKLEDSAMYFCASSEVSGGLRNEQFFGPGTRLTVL.

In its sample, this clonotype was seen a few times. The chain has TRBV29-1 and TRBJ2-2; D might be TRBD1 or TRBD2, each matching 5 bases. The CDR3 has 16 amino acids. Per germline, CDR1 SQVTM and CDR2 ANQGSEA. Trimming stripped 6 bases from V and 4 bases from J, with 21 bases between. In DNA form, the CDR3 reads TGCAGCGTCAGACCCGGGACCCGATTAAGCACCGGGGAGCTGTTTTTT. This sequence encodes CSVRPGTRLSTGELFF.

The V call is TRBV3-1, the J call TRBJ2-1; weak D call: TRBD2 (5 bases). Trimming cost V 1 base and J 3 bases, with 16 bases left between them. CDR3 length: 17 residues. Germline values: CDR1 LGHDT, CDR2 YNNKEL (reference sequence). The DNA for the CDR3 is TGTGCCAGCAGCCAAGTACGGCCCTCCGGGAACTACAATGAGCAGTTCTTC. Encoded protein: CASSQVRPSGNYNEQFF.

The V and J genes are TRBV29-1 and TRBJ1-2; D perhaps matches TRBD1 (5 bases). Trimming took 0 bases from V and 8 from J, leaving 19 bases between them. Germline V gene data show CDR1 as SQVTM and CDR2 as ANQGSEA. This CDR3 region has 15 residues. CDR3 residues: CSVEDRRQGPRGYTF. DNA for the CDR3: TGCAGCGTTGAAGATCGCCGGCAGGGCCCAAGGGGCTACACCTTC.

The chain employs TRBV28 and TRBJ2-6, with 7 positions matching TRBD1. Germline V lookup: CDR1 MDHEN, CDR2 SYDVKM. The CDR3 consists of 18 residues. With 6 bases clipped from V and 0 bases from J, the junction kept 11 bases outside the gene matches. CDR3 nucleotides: TGTGCCAGCAGCACACAGGGGCTACTGCTCTCTGGGGCCAACGTCCTGACTTTC. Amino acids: CASSTQGLLLSGANVLTF.

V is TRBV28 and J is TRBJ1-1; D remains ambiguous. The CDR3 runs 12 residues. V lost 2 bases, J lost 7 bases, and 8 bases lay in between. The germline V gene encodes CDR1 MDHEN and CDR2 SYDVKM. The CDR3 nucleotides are TGTGCCAGCAGTTTAAGCCAGAGTGAAGCTTTCTTT. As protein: CASSLSQSEAFF.

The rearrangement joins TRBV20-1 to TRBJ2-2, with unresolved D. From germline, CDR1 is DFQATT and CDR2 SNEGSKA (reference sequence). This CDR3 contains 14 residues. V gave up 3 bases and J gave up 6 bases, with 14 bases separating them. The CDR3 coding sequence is TGCAGTGCTAGTGGCCACACTAAGGCCGGGGAGCTGTTTTTT. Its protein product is CSASGHTKAGELFF.

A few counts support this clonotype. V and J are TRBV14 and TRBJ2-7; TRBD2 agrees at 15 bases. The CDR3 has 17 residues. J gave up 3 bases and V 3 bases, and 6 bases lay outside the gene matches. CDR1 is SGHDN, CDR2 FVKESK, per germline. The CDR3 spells CASSHSGTSGGLYEQYF. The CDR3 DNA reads TGTGCCAGCAGCCATTCCGGGACTAGCGGGGGGCTCTACGAGCAGTACTTC.

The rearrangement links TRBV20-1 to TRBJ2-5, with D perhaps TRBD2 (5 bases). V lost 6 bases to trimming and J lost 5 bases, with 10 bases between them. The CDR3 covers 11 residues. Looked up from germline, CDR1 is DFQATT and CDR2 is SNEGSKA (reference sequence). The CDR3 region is CSAKRGETQYF. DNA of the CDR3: TGCAGTGCCAAGAGAGGGGAGACCCAGTACTTC.

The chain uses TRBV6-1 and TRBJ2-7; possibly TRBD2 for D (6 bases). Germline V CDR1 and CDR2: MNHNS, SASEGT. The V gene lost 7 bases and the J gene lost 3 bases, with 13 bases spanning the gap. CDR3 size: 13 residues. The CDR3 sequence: CASIGGMSYEQYF. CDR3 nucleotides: TGTGCCAGCATCGGAGGGATGAGCTACGAGCAGTACTTC.

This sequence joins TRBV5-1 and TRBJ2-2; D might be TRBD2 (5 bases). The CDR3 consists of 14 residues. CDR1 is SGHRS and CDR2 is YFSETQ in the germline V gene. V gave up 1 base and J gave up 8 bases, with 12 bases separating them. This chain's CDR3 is CASSLSGSDGELFF. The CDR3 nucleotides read TGCGCCAGCAGCTTGAGTGGGAGCGATGGGGAGCTGTTTTTT.

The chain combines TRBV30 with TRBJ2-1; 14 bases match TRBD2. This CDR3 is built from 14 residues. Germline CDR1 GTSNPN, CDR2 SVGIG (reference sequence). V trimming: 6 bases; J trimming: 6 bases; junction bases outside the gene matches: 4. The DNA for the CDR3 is TGTGCCTGTACCGGGACTAGCGGGAGCAATGAGCAGTTCTTC. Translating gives CACTGTSGSNEQFF.

The CDR3: CASSKVGVRGGQRHFRAKNIQYF. The CDR3 DNA sequence: TGTGCCAGCAGCAAAGTCGGTGTTAGAGGAGGACAGAGGCATTTTCGGGCCAAAAACATTCAGTACTTC. V gene TRBV21-1 combines with J gene TRBJ2-4; the DNA was not compared with TRBD1, the D call given in the table. TRBV21-1 is given as a pseudogene. The CDR3 is 23 amino acids.

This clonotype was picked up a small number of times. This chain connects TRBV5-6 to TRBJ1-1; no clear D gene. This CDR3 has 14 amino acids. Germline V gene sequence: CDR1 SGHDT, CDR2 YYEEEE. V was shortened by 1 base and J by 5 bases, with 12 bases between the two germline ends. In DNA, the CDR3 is TGTGCCAGCAGCTTGAGAGGACTGGGGACTGAAGCTTTCTTT. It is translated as CASSLRGLGTEAFF.

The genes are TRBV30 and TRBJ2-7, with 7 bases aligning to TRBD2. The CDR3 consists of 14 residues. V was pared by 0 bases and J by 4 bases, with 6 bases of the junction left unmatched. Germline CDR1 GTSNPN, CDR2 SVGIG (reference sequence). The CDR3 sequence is CAWSVVGGTYEQYF. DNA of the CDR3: TGTGCCTGGAGTGTTGTGGGGGGGACTTACGAGCAGTACTTC. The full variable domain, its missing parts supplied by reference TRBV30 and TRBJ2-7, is SQTIHQWPATLVQPVGSPLSLECTVEGTSNPNLYWYRQAAGRGLQLLFYSVGIGQISSEVPQNLSASRPQDRQFILSSKKLLLSDSGFYLCAWSVVGGTYEQYFGPGTRLTVT.

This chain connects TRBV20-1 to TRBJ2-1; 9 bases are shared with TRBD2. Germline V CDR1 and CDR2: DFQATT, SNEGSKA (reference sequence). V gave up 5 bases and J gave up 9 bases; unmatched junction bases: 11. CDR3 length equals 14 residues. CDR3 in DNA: TGCAGTGCTGATCCCGGGACTAGCATAACTGAGCAGTTCTTC. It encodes CSADPGTSITEQFF.

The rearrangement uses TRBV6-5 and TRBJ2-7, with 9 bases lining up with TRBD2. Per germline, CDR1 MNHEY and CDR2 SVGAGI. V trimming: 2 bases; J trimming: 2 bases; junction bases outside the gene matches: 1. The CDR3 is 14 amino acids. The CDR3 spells CASSYASGTYEQYF. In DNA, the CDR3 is TGTGCCAGCAGTTACGCTAGCGGGACCTACGAGCAGTACTTC.